The 20 T cell receptor beta chains below all came from one sample that was sequenced in a study of tumor-infiltrating lymphocytes in glioblastoma multiforme. Three nested ARM-PCR rounds with V-beta and C-beta primers built TCRB libraries. TCRdb processed the multiplex PCR reads anew with MiXCR; each CDR3 protein has one entry. The sample holds about 32,000 distinct CDR3 sequences, roughly three fifths seen once. Sequenced: brain tumor tissue. The receptors come from a male donor with glioblastoma.

The chain combines TRBV29-1 with TRBJ2-5; 7 bases map to TRBD1. This CDR3 is 14 amino acids long. V shed 4 bases and J 3 bases; nucleotides not matched to a gene: 8. CDR1 and CDR2 from the germline V gene are SQVTM and ANQGSEA. The CDR3 region has the DNA TGCAGCGTTGCCCAAGGGGGCGGTGAAGAGACCCAGTACTTC. It translates to CSVAQGGGEETQYF.

About this clonotype itself: Relative to the germline gene, one junction end is altered; a read error may explain this. The CDR3 coding sequence is TGTGCCAGCAGCCCTCCGACAGGTTCCTACAAGCAGTACTTC. Residues: CASSPPTGSYKQYF. This chain links TRBV12-3 or TRBV12-4 with TRBJ2-7, with D possibly being TRBD1 (6 bases). The CDR3 length is 14 residues.

This clonotype was counted many times. The chain links TRBV28 to TRBJ2-1; D call uncertain. Germline assignment: CDR1 MDHEN and CDR2 SYDVKM. Trimming removed 3 bases at V and 8 bases at J, with 11 bases between. The CDR3 sequence is 13 residues long. In nucleotides, the CDR3 is TGTGCCAGCAGTTTCGATCAAATCCATGAGCAGTTCTTC. Its protein is CASSFDQIHEQFF.

With respect to this clonotype: The junction departs from germline at one end; a sequencing error may be responsible. The chain joins TRBV4-1 to TRBJ2-7; 7 nucleotides line up with TRBD1. The CDR3 spans 15 residues. From germline, CDR1 is MGHRA and CDR2 YSYEKL. The CDR3 spells CAGSQETGNAYEQYF. DNA for the CDR3: TGTGCCGGCAGCCAAGAGACAGGGAACGCCTACGAGCAGTACTTC.

CDR3: CSAPRAEIPHEQYF. The CDR3 nucleotides are TGCAGTGCCCCCCGGGCAGAAATCCCCCACGAGCAGTACTTC. This chain links TRBV20-1 with TRBJ2-7; no clear D. The germline CDR1 and CDR2 sequences are DFQATT and SNEGSKA (reference sequence). Trimming stripped 6 bases from V and 5 bases from J, with 20 bases between. The CDR3 loop spans 14 amino acids.

Concerning this clonotype: This clone may be a read error of a much larger clone one base away. The chain couples TRBV28 to TRBJ2-3; D call uncertain. The CDR3 has 13 residues. CDR1 and CDR2 (germline): MDHEN, SYDVKM. This CDR3 is CASNLWLADTQYF. In DNA, the CDR3 is TGTGCCAGCAATTTATGGCTGGCGGATACGCAGTATTTT.

The V call is TRBV29-1, the J call TRBJ2-7; unclear D gene. The CDR3 has 12 residues. Germline CDR1 reads SQVTM; CDR2 reads ANQGSEA. The ends were cut back, 6 bases at V and 4 bases at J, with 13 bases in the middle. The CDR3 region is CSVSTTWYEQYF. The CDR3 coding sequence is TGCAGCGTCTCCACGACTTGGTACGAGCAGTACTTC.

The chain combines TRBV10-3 with TRBJ2-7; D is tentatively TRBD1 or TRBD2 (5 bases each). The CDR3 runs to 14 residues. Trimming cost V 3 bases and J 4 bases, with 13 bases left between them. Germline V gene data show CDR1 as ENHRY and CDR2 as SYGVKD. The chain's CDR3 is CAISDSGQGYEQYF. CDR3 DNA sequence: TGTGCCATCAGTGACTCGGGGCAGGGTTACGAGCAGTACTTC.

This sequence joins TRBV20-1 and TRBJ2-2, with unresolved D. The CDR3 has 13 amino acids. The V end was cut by 6 bases, the J end by 0 bases, with 8 bases between. CDR1 is DFQATT, CDR2 SNEGSKA, per germline (reference sequence). The CDR3 reads CSAPLANTGELFF. Here the CDR3 DNA reads TGCAGTGCCCCCCTAGCGAACACCGGGGAGCTGTTTTTT.

This clonotype has a count of ten or more. The chain couples TRBV14 to TRBJ2-5; 7 positions agree with TRBD1. Looked up from germline, CDR1 is SGHDN and CDR2 is FVKESK. J lost 12 bases, V lost 3 bases, and 7 bases had no gene match. CDR3 length: 12 amino acids. This chain's CDR3 is CASSQWDSLEYF. CDR3 sequence (DNA): TGTGCCAGCAGCCAGTGGGACAGCCTGGAGTACTTC.

Comments on this clonotype: Because the CDR3 is missing its conserved closing phenylalanine or tryptophan, this is likely a read error. V is TRBV29-1 and J is TRBJ2-3, with 7 bases that match TRBD2. Germline V gene sequence: CDR1 SQVTM, CDR2 ANQGSEA. The CDR3 consists of 15 residues. V trimming: 3 bases; J trimming: 0 bases; junction bases outside the gene matches: 6. The CDR3 DNA reads as TGCAGCGTTGAGGGGGACTACACTAGCACAGATACGCAGTATTTG. It translates to CSVEGDYTSTDTQYL.

In this sample, this clonotype turned up many times. CDR3 DNA sequence: TGTGCCAGCAACCCAGGGCGGTCAGGGGAGACCCAGTACTTC. Amino acid sequence: CASNPGRSGETQYF. The chain recombines TRBV6-5 with TRBJ2-5, with a possible D match to TRBD1 (5 bases). Germline assignment: CDR1 MNHEY and CDR2 SVGAGI. The V end lost 7 bases, the J end lost 5 bases, and 17 bases lay between the germline ends. The CDR3 loop spans 14 amino acids.

Concerning this clonotype itself: The CDR3 does not close with the conserved phenylalanine or tryptophan, likely indicating a read error. The chain uses TRBV12-3 or TRBV12-4 and TRBJ2-2; D possibly corresponds to TRBD2 (6 bases). The V gene lost 6 bases and the J gene lost 11 bases, with 22 bases spanning the gap. The CDR3 extends over 15 amino acids. The CDR3 nucleotides read TGTGCCAGCAGCCGCAGCGGGCAGAGGGTCGGTGAGCTGTTTTCT. It encodes CASSRSGQRVGELFS.

V and J are TRBV11-2 and TRBJ2-1; D could derive from TRBD1 or TRBD2 (5 bases each). Germline-derived CDR1 and CDR2 are SGHAT and FQNNGV. Trimming took 7 bases from V and 2 from J, leaving 12 bases between them. The CDR3 loop spans 14 amino acids. The CDR3 DNA reads TGTGCCAGCACCCATGGGGGAACCTACAATGAGCAGTTCTTC. Protein: CASTHGGTYNEQFF.

The V call is TRBV6-1, the J call TRBJ2-7; 7 bases are shared with TRBD2. CDR3 length: 15 amino acids. With V trimmed by 2 bases and J by 1 base, 5 bases remained unmatched. CDR1 is MNHNS, CDR2 SASEGT, per germline. CDR3 region: CASSELSSGSYEQYF. The CDR3 DNA reads as TGTGCCAGCAGTGAATTGTCTAGCGGTTCCTACGAGCAGTACTTC.

As for this clonotype: At one of its ends the junction is not consistent with the germline gene, which may arise from a read error. The DNA of the CDR3 is TGCAATGCCCCGGGACTCCAAGAGACGCAGTACTTC. As protein: CNAPGLQETQYF. This chain joins TRBV20-1 and TRBJ2-5; a weak D match, TRBD2 (6 bases). Germline CDR1 and CDR2: DFQATT and SNEGSKA (reference sequence). This CDR3 is 12 amino acids long.

In its sample, this clonotype ranks as medium-sized. V usage is TRBV29-1 and J usage is TRBJ2-5; D gene unclear. Germline V gene data show CDR1 as SQVTM and CDR2 as ANQGSEA. V lost 5 bases and J 4 bases, leaving 14 bases between the germline ends. The CDR3 length is 13 residues. The CDR3 nucleotides read TGCAGCGTTTTATTGGGCGGTAGAGAGACCCAGTACTTC. It yields the protein CSVLLGGRETQYF.

This clonotype was picked up many times. The V call is TRBV5-1, the J call TRBJ2-3; TRBD1 agrees at 7 bases. V dropped 0 bases and J dropped 7; count of bases not matched to a gene: 8. This CDR3 is built from 15 residues. Per the germline V gene, CDR1 is SGHRS and CDR2 is YFSETQ. The CDR3, as DNA: TGCGCCAGCAGCTTGGCACAGGGGCCTATTAATACGCAGTATTTT. Translated, it gives CASSLAQGPINTQYF. The variable domain in full, completed from reference TRBV5-1 and TRBJ2-3, reads KAGVTQTPRYLIKTRGQQVTLSCSPISGHRSVSWYQQTPGQGLQFLFEYFSETQRNKGNFPGRFSGRQFSNSRSEMNVSTLELGDSALYLCASSLAQGPINTQYFGPGTRLTVL.

The rearrangement joins TRBV9 to TRBJ2-5, with 8 bases lining up with TRBD1. J was trimmed by 1 base and V by 3 bases; bases with no gene match: 5. This CDR3 is 15 amino acids long. Germline V gene sequence: CDR1 SGDLS, CDR2 YYNGEE. CDR3 sequence (DNA): TGTGCCAGCAGCGGCTACAGGGGGGCCCAAGAGACCCAGTACTTC. Protein product: CASSGYRGAQETQYF.

Points on this clonotype: One junction end does not reproduce the germline sequence, and a read error may be involved. The chain combines TRBV10-3 with TRBJ2-5, with D uncertain. CDR1 is ENHRY and CDR2 is SYGVKD in the germline V gene. This CDR3 contains 15 residues. The CDR3 sequence: CATSDLGGVQDTQYF. For the CDR3, the DNA is TGTGCCACCAGTGATTTAGGTGGAGTTCAGGATACCCAGTACTTC.